The rows below give T cell receptor beta chains drawn from one sample of a study of OX40 agonist ivuxolimab in advanced cancers. The method was immunoSEQ multiplex PCR; TCRdb's version includes in-frame clones alone and lacks a portion of them. The sample includes about 93,000 clones, 92% of them seen just once. The sequencing here drew on CD4+ or CD8+ T cells sorted from blood, taken in a trial of the OX40 agonist ivuxolimab. All receptors come from an adult with an advanced solid tumor such as melanoma, head and neck, liver or kidney cancer. Both conserved end residues are part of each CDR3. Fields, in order: D gene, J gene, clone size, V gene, CDR3 DNA, CDR3 protein. A D gene is named only where the DNA matches it firmly. For some rows the clone size is stated as once, few or many, or as a class when expanded; others skip it.

d_gene: .
j_gene: TRBJ2-4
abundance: .
v_gene: TRBV19
CDR3nt: TGTGCCAGTAGCAGACGGACAGATCTAGCCAAAAACATTCAGTACTTC
CDR3aa: CASSRRTDLAKNIQYF

d_gene: .
j_gene: TRBJ1-4
abundance: .
v_gene: TRBV4-1
CDR3nt: TGCGCCAGCAGCCAAGGGAGGACGGCAAATGAAAAACTGTTTTTT
CDR3aa: CASSQGRTANEKLFF

d_gene: TRBD2
j_gene: TRBJ2-5
abundance: .
v_gene: TRBV10-3
CDR3nt: TGTGCCATCTCCGGGACGGGGGGGGAGACCCAGTACTTC
CDR3aa: CAISGTGGETQYF

d_gene: .
j_gene: TRBJ2-7
abundance: .
v_gene: TRBV5-1
CDR3nt: TGCGCCAGCAGCTTGAGGGACTACGAGCAGTACTTC
CDR3aa: CASSLRDYEQYF

d_gene: .
j_gene: TRBJ2-1
abundance: .
v_gene: TRBV4-1
CDR3nt: TGCGCCAGCAGCCAAGAAAGCGTGGCGGCCTACAATGAGCAGTTCTTC
CDR3aa: CASSQESVAAYNEQFF

d_gene: TRBD2
j_gene: TRBJ2-3
abundance: .
v_gene: TRBV4-2
CDR3nt: TGTGCCAGCAGCTCCTCGGGTAGCGGGGGGGCAGGAGATACGCAGTATTTT
CDR3aa: CASSSSGSGGAGDTQYF

d_gene: TRBD1
j_gene: TRBJ1-2
abundance: .
v_gene: TRBV5-5
CDR3nt: TGTGCCAGCAGCTACCAGGGGGACTATGGCTACACCTTC
CDR3aa: CASSYQGDYGYTF

d_gene: TRBD1
j_gene: TRBJ1-2
abundance: .
v_gene: TRBV19
CDR3nt: TGTGCCAGTAGTATAGTTGGGACAGCTTATGGCTACACCTTC
CDR3aa: CASSIVGTAYGYTF

d_gene: TRBD1
j_gene: TRBJ2-3
abundance: .
v_gene: TRBV14
CDR3nt: TGTGCCAGCAGCCAAGCCCCGAGGACAGGGACGCAGTATTTT
CDR3aa: CASSQAPRTGTQYF

d_gene: .
j_gene: TRBJ2-3
abundance: once
v_gene: TRBV30
CDR3nt: TGTGCCTGGAGTCCATCCCGGACCACAGATACGCAGTATTTT
CDR3aa: CAWSPSRTTDTQYF

d_gene: TRBD1
j_gene: TRBJ1-2
abundance: few
v_gene: TRBV29-1
CDR3nt: TGCAGCGCTTCCGGGACAGGGACTGGCTCCTATGGCTACACCTTC
CDR3aa: CSASGTGTGSYGYTF

d_gene: .
j_gene: TRBJ1-5
abundance: .
v_gene: TRBV23-1
CDR3nt: TGCGCCAGCGGGCCTGACAGGACCAATCAGCCCCAGCATTTT
CDR3aa: CASGPDRTNQPQHF

d_gene: TRBD1
j_gene: TRBJ2-4
abundance: .
v_gene: TRBV9
CDR3nt: TGTGCCAGCAGCGTGGACAGGAACCTGCCCCCGGCGGACAAAAACATTCAGTACTTC
CDR3aa: CASSVDRNLPPADKNIQYF

d_gene: .
j_gene: TRBJ1-1
abundance: .
v_gene: TRBV2
CDR3nt: TGTGCCAGCAGTGAAGCTTGGTCAGGGAACACTGAAGCTTTCTTT
CDR3aa: CASSEAWSGNTEAFF

d_gene: TRBD1
j_gene: TRBJ1-1
abundance: .
v_gene: TRBV30
CDR3nt: TGTGCCTGGGCTCAGGGGGGGTCAAACACTGAAGCTTTCTTT
CDR3aa: CAWAQGGSNTEAFF

d_gene: .
j_gene: TRBJ1-1
abundance: .
v_gene: TRBV6-1
CDR3nt: TGTGCCAGCAGTGTAAGGGAGAACACTGAAGCTTTCTTT
CDR3aa: CASSVRENTEAFF

d_gene: .
j_gene: TRBJ1-2
abundance: once
v_gene: TRBV4-1
CDR3nt: TGCGCCAGCAGCCAAGATCGCAGCGGGTACTATGGCTACACCTTC
CDR3aa: CASSQDRSGYYGYTF

d_gene: .
j_gene: TRBJ2-5
abundance: .
v_gene: TRBV4-1
CDR3nt: TGCGCCAGCAGCCAAGACCCCCAGGGGGGCCGTAAAGAGACCCAGTACTTC
CDR3aa: CASSQDPQGGRKETQYF

d_gene: .
j_gene: TRBJ1-5
abundance: .
v_gene: TRBV2
CDR3nt: TGTGCCAGCACTACAGGGATTGACCAGCCCCAGCATTTT
CDR3aa: CASTTGIDQPQHF

d_gene: .
j_gene: TRBJ2-2
abundance: few
v_gene: TRBV5-1
CDR3nt: TGCGCCAGCACGATGGCAGGGGGGACCGGGGAGCTGTTTTTT
CDR3aa: CASTMAGGTGELFF

d_gene: .
j_gene: TRBJ2-3
abundance: .
v_gene: TRBV5-8
CDR3nt: TGTGCCAGCAGCTTCGGGGGTCTTAGCACAGATACGCAGTATTTT
CDR3aa: CASSFGGLSTDTQYF

d_gene: TRBD2
j_gene: TRBJ2-3
abundance: .
v_gene: TRBV19
CDR3nt: TGTGCCACCCAGAGGGAGGGCGGAGATACGCAGTATTTT
CDR3aa: CATQREGGDTQYF

d_gene: TRBD2
j_gene: TRBJ2-1
abundance: .
v_gene: TRBV19
CDR3nt: TGTGCCACCAAAAAGACTAGCGGGAGACCCAATGAGCAGTTCTTC
CDR3aa: CATKKTSGRPNEQFF

d_gene: .
j_gene: TRBJ1-2
abundance: once
v_gene: TRBV5-6
CDR3nt: TGTGCCAGCAGCTTCTTAGGAGAGATCAACTATGGCTACACCTTC
CDR3aa: CASSFLGEINYGYTF

d_gene: .
j_gene: TRBJ1-2
abundance: few
v_gene: TRBV7-9
CDR3nt: TGTGCCAGCAGCCCCTCGAACTATGGCTACACCTTC
CDR3aa: CASSPSNYGYTF

d_gene: TRBD1
j_gene: TRBJ1-5
abundance: .
v_gene: TRBV18
CDR3nt: TGTGCCAGCTCACTAGGGACAGGGGGTCATCAGCCCCAGCATTTT
CDR3aa: CASSLGTGGHQPQHF

d_gene: .
j_gene: TRBJ2-3
abundance: .
v_gene: TRBV7-9
CDR3nt: TGTGCCAGCAGCTTAGTGCCCACCGCAGATACGCAGTATTTT
CDR3aa: CASSLVPTADTQYF

d_gene: .
j_gene: TRBJ1-6
abundance: .
v_gene: TRBV14
CDR3nt: TGTGCCAGCAGCCACGAGGGAAAAGGTAGCTCCTATAATTCACCCCTCCACTTT
CDR3aa: CASSHEGKGSSYNSPLHF

d_gene: .
j_gene: TRBJ1-2
abundance: .
v_gene: TRBV7-3
CDR3nt: TGTGCCAGCAGCTTGTATGGCTACACCTTC
CDR3aa: CASSLYGYTF

d_gene: .
j_gene: TRBJ2-7
abundance: .
v_gene: TRBV5-1
CDR3nt: TGCGCCAGCAGCTCTGGGGGAGCAGCCTACGAGCAGTACTTC
CDR3aa: CASSSGGAAYEQYF

d_gene: TRBD1
j_gene: TRBJ1-1
abundance: once
v_gene: TRBV5-6
CDR3nt: TGTGCCAGCAGCTTTTCTCGCGGAGGGGGCGAAGCTTTCTTT
CDR3aa: CASSFSRGGGEAFF

d_gene: TRBD2
j_gene: TRBJ2-2
abundance: .
v_gene: TRBV27
CDR3nt: TGTGCCAGCAGTTTAAGGACTAGCGGGAGGGGCACCGGGGAGCTGTTTTTT
CDR3aa: CASSLRTSGRGTGELFF

d_gene: .
j_gene: TRBJ1-6
abundance: .
v_gene: TRBV6-5
CDR3nt: TGTGCCAGCAGTTACGGGCGGGATAATTCACCCCTCCACTTT
CDR3aa: CASSYGRDNSPLHF

d_gene: .
j_gene: TRBJ1-6
abundance: .
v_gene: TRBV7-8
CDR3nt: TGTGCCAGCAGCTCCCCTCAGGGTATTCCCAATTCACCCCTCCACTTT
CDR3aa: CASSSPQGIPNSPLHF

d_gene: .
j_gene: TRBJ1-1
abundance: .
v_gene: TRBV10-1
CDR3nt: TGCGCCAGCAGGGCAAGGTGGGGCACTGAAGCTTTCTTT
CDR3aa: CASRARWGTEAFF

d_gene: .
j_gene: TRBJ1-3
abundance: .
v_gene: TRBV10-2
CDR3nt: TGCGCCAGCAGTGCCGGGGTTCCTGGAAACACCATATATTTT
CDR3aa: CASSAGVPGNTIYF

d_gene: .
j_gene: TRBJ2-1
abundance: .
v_gene: TRBV5-4
CDR3nt: TGTGCCAGCAGCCTGATGACGGAGAACAATGAGCAGTTCTTC
CDR3aa: CASSLMTENNEQFF

d_gene: .
j_gene: TRBJ1-1
abundance: .
v_gene: TRBV19
CDR3nt: TGTGCCAGTAGTATTTCAGTGAACACTGAAGCTTTCTTT
CDR3aa: CASSISVNTEAFF

d_gene: .
j_gene: TRBJ1-3
abundance: once
v_gene: TRBV13
CDR3nt: TGTGCCAGCAGCTTAGGACGGAGCGAAAACACCATATATTTT
CDR3aa: CASSLGRSENTIYF

d_gene: TRBD1
j_gene: TRBJ1-2
abundance: .
v_gene: TRBV7-9
CDR3nt: TGTGCCAGCAGCTTATTGACAGGGTCAGGTGGCTACACCTTC
CDR3aa: CASSLLTGSGGYTF

d_gene: TRBD2
j_gene: TRBJ2-1
abundance: .
v_gene: TRBV30
CDR3nt: TGTGCCTGGAGGCTAGCGGGACGGCTTGAGCAGTTCTTC
CDR3aa: CAWRLAGRLEQFF

d_gene: .
j_gene: TRBJ2-2
abundance: .
v_gene: TRBV2
CDR3nt: TGTGCCAGCAGTGAACGGGATAACACCGGGGAGCTGTTTTTT
CDR3aa: CASSERDNTGELFF

d_gene: .
j_gene: TRBJ1-1
abundance: .
v_gene: TRBV10-3
CDR3nt: TGTGCCATCAGAGCCCCCAGGGATAACACTGAAGCTTTCTTT
CDR3aa: CAIRAPRDNTEAFF

d_gene: .
j_gene: TRBJ1-1
abundance: few
v_gene: TRBV5-1
CDR3nt: TGCGCCAGCAGCTTGGCAGGGATCGGCACTGAAGCTTTCTTT
CDR3aa: CASSLAGIGTEAFF

d_gene: .
j_gene: TRBJ1-3
abundance: .
v_gene: TRBV19
CDR3nt: TGTGCCAGTAGACTTGAACAGGGCTCTGGAAACACCATATATTTT
CDR3aa: CASRLEQGSGNTIYF

d_gene: .
j_gene: TRBJ2-3
abundance: .
v_gene: TRBV7-9
CDR3nt: TGTGCCAGCAGCTTAGTCGGTTCAGCGTCTACAGATACGCAGTATTTT
CDR3aa: CASSLVGSASTDTQYF

d_gene: .
j_gene: TRBJ2-7
abundance: .
v_gene: TRBV9
CDR3nt: TGTGCCAGCAGCGTAGCTCCCGGGGAGAGCTACGAGCAGTACTTC
CDR3aa: CASSVAPGESYEQYF

d_gene: .
j_gene: TRBJ1-1
abundance: .
v_gene: TRBV2
CDR3nt: TGTGCCAGCAGCCTGGACAGCGACACTGAAGCTTTCTTT
CDR3aa: CASSLDSDTEAFF

d_gene: .
j_gene: TRBJ1-2
abundance: .
v_gene: TRBV5-3
CDR3nt: TGTGCCAGAAGCTTTTTAGGGATTTGGCCAATCGTTTTTCCTAACTATGGCTACACCTTC
CDR3aa: CARSFLGIWPIVFPNYGYTF

d_gene: .
j_gene: TRBJ2-5
abundance: .
v_gene: TRBV25-1
CDR3nt: TGTGCCAGCAGTTCGGACCTCCGGGAGACCCAGTACTTC
CDR3aa: CASSSDLRETQYF

d_gene: .
j_gene: TRBJ2-7
abundance: .
v_gene: TRBV11-3
CDR3nt: TGTGCCAGCAGCTTTTTGAAGGATGTCGAGCAGTACTTC
CDR3aa: CASSFLKDVEQYF